These 21 T cell receptor beta chains originate from one sample sequenced in a study of blood T cell repertoires in COVID-19. The data were produced by immunoSEQ multiplex PCR, yet TCRdb's version contains in-frame clones alone and is incomplete. The sample has 80,000 to 100,000 clones, 70% to 90% seen once. The sample consisted of peripheral blood. Every receptor here comes from a woman older than 75 with acute or convalescent COVID-19.

The chain links TRBV7-2 to TRBJ2-7, with 9 bases lining up with TRBD2. The CDR3 totals 17 residues. Trimming cost V 0 bases and J 4 bases; bases outside gene matches: 10. From germline, CDR1 is SGHTA and CDR2 FQGNSA. CDR3 protein: CASSLARGGGARYEQYF. CDR3 coding DNA: TGTGCCAGCAGCTTAGCCCGGGGCGGGGGGGCTCGGTACGAGCAGTACTTC.

V usage is TRBV2 and J usage is TRBJ2-2, with D uncertain. Germline loops: CDR1 SNHLY, CDR2 FYNNEI. The germline V and J ends were trimmed by 0 bases and 0 bases, with 5 bases remaining between them. The CDR3 runs 15 residues. For the CDR3, the DNA is TGTGCCAGCAGTGAAGCCACTACGAACACCGGGGAGCTGTTTTTT. Its protein is CASSEATTNTGELFF.

The V gene is TRBV28, the J gene TRBJ2-1, with TRBD2 identical over 9 bases. From germline, CDR1 is MDHEN and CDR2 SYDVKM. V trimming: 2 bases; J trimming: 9 bases; junction bases outside the gene matches: 8. The CDR3 is 15 residues long. CDR3 DNA sequence: TGTGCCAGCAGTTTACGGGCTAGCGGGGACGCTGAGCAGTTCTTC. Translation gives CASSLRASGDAEQFF.

CDR3 nucleotide sequence: TGTGCCAGCAGCTTGGACAGGGGGGATATCTATGGCTACACCTTC. It codes for CASSLDRGDIYGYTF. The chain uses TRBV7-6 and TRBJ1-2; 10 nucleotides agree with TRBD1. Germline V gene data show CDR1 as SGHVS and CDR2 as FNYEAQ. The CDR3 loop spans 15 amino acids. With V trimmed by 3 bases and J by 4 bases, 5 bases remained unmatched.

The rearrangement joins TRBV15 to TRBJ1-4; 7 positions match TRBD1. The CDR3 spans 15 residues. The germline gives CDR1 LNHNV, CDR2 YYDKDF (reference sequence). V shed 4 bases and J 5 bases; nucleotides not matched to a gene: 7. The CDR3 DNA reads TGTGCCACCAGCATATTGTCACAGGGGAATGAAAAACTGTTTTTT. It is translated as CATSILSQGNEKLFF.

The V call is TRBV11-3, the J call TRBJ2-7, with D maybe TRBD1 (5 bases). V lost 3 bases and J 2 bases, leaving 14 bases between the germline ends. The germline gives CDR1 SGHNT, CDR2 YENEEA. The CDR3 runs to 15 residues. As DNA, the CDR3 is TGTGCCAGCAGCTTCCGACAGAACGCAGCCTACGAGCAGTACTTC. This sequence encodes CASSFRQNAAYEQYF. Full variable domain (missing parts from reference TRBV11-3 and TRBJ2-7): EAGVVQSPRYKIIEKKQPVAFWCNPISGHNTLYWYLQNLGQGPELLIRYENEEAVDDSQLPKDRFSAERLKGVDSTLKIQPAELGDSAVYLCASSFRQNAAYEQYFGPGTRLTVT.

J is TRBJ2-2 and V is TRBV7-2; TRBD1 aligns across 10 bases. Germline V gene lookup returns CDR1 SGHTA and CDR2 FQGNSA. The CDR3 covers 16 residues. The trim removed 3 bases at V and 1 base at J, leaving 2 bases unmatched. CDR3 DNA sequence: TGTGCCAGCAGCTTTCGGACAGGGGGGAACACCGGGGAGCTGTTTTTT. Its translation: CASSFRTGGNTGELFF.

V and J are TRBV9 and TRBJ1-1; no definite D call. The CDR3 has 15 amino acids. Trimming pared 5 bases from V and 2 bases from J, leaving 16 bases between. CDR1 is SGDLS, CDR2 YYNGEE, per germline. CDR3 nucleotide sequence: TGTGCCAGCAGGGCCGGACGGGATTCTAACACTGAAGCTTTCTTT. Translated, it gives CASRAGRDSNTEAFF.

This clone was counted between two and nine times. This chain connects TRBV3-1 (or the pseudogene TRBV3-2) to TRBJ1-1; TRBD1 might be the D (5 bases). CDR3 length: 14 amino acids. CDR1 is LGHDT, CDR2 YNNKEL, per germline (reference sequence). V was shortened by 6 bases and J by 3 bases, with 14 bases between the two germline ends. Here the CDR3 DNA reads TGTGCCAGCAGTCTTATCTGGGGGGACACTGAAGCTTTCTTT. The encoded protein is CASSLIWGDTEAFF.

The chain employs TRBV4-1 and TRBJ2-3; 8 bases are a match to TRBD2. The J segment lost 8 bases and the V segment lost 5 bases, leaving 9 bases of the junction unmatched. Germline CDR1 MGHRA, CDR2 YSYEKL. This CDR3 contains 14 residues. Here the CDR3 reads CASSTGGLQSTQYF. CDR3 in DNA: TGCGCCAGCAGCACGGGGGGGCTGCAGTCTACGCAGTATTTT.

The DNA for the CDR3 is TGCGCCAGCAGCAATACAGGGAGCTCTGGAAACACCATATATTTT. It translates to CASSNTGSSGNTIYF. The chain combines TRBV5-1 with TRBJ1-3; possible D gene TRBD1, 6 bases. This CDR3 comprises 15 residues. Trimming cost V 4 bases and J 0 bases, with 11 bases left between them. CDR1 is SGHRS and CDR2 is YFSETQ in the germline V gene.

This chain joins TRBV5-5 and TRBJ2-1, with 9 bases aligning to TRBD2. V lost 0 bases, J lost 9 bases, and 1 base stayed unmatched. This CDR3 region has 13 residues. In germline, CDR1 is SGHKS, CDR2 YYEKEE (reference sequence). CDR3 region: CASSLGTSVEQFF. CDR3 nucleotides: TGTGCCAGCAGCTTGGGGACTAGCGTTGAGCAGTTCTTC. The full variable domain, completed using reference TRBV5-5 and TRBJ2-1, is DAGVTQSPTHLIKTRGQQVTLRCSPISGHKSVSWYQQVLGQGPQFIFQYYEKEERGRGNFPDRFSARQFPNYSSELNVNALLLGDSALYLCASSLGTSVEQFFGPGTRLTVL.

The chain carries TRBV30 and TRBJ2-1; TRBD2 aligns across 14 bases. The CDR3 loop spans 15 amino acids. CDR1 is GTSNPN, CDR2 SVGIG, per germline (reference sequence). The V and J ends lost 4 bases and 6 bases, in that order; junction bases with no gene match: 5. The CDR3 nucleotides are TGTGCCTGGATAAGACTAGCGGGGGGGCCCAATGAGCAGTTCTTC. It is translated as CAWIRLAGGPNEQFF. The full variable domain, in which reference TRBV30 and TRBJ2-1 provide the parts outside the CDR3, is SQTIHQWPATLVQPVGSPLSLECTVEGTSNPNLYWYRQAAGRGLQLLFYSVGIGQISSEVPQNLSASRPQDRQFILSSKKLLLSDSGFYLCAWIRLAGGPNEQFFGPGTRLTVL.

V usage is TRBV18 and J usage is TRBJ1-1; 7 nucleotides agree with TRBD1. CDR3 length: 13 amino acids. Per the germline V gene, CDR1 is KGHSH and CDR2 is LQKENI. The V gene end was trimmed by 6 bases and the J gene end by 4 bases; junction bases not matched to a gene: 5. Written as DNA, the CDR3 is TGTGCCAGCTCTCTACAGGGGTCCACTGAAGCTTTCTTT. Protein sequence: CASSLQGSTEAFF.

This clone was observed a handful of times. The chain joins TRBV5-1 to TRBJ2-1; maybe TRBD2 (7 bases). CDR3 length: 16 residues. From germline, CDR1 is SGHRS and CDR2 YFSETQ. Deletions cut 3 bases from V and 2 bases from J, with 15 bases between. The chain's CDR3 is CASSSREGGPYNEQFF. For the CDR3, the DNA is TGCGCCAGCAGCTCCAGAGAGGGGGGGCCCTACAATGAGCAGTTCTTC.

The rearrangement uses TRBV18 and TRBJ2-5, with 12 positions matching TRBD2. Germline CDR1 and CDR2: KGHSH and LQKENI. The CDR3 extends over 15 amino acids. Trimming at V came to 2 bases and at J to 2 bases, leaving 0 bases not matched to a gene. The CDR3 sequence: CASSPGTSGQETQYF. CDR3 sequence (DNA): TGTGCCAGCTCACCAGGGACTAGCGGGCAAGAGACCCAGTACTTC.

V and J are TRBV7-3 and TRBJ1-4; D call uncertain. V gave up 4 bases and J gave up 8 bases, with 17 bases separating them. Germline lookup yields CDR1 SGHTA and CDR2 FQGTGA. The CDR3 consists of 15 residues. CDR3 residues: CASSSFFLREEKLFF. The DNA of the CDR3 is TGTGCCAGCAGCTCGTTCTTTCTCCGGGAGGAAAAACTGTTTTTT.

This clone was counted a single time. The V gene is TRBV5-8, the J gene TRBJ2-1; a weak D match, TRBD1 (5 bases). The V end was cut by 1 base, the J end by 4 bases, with 9 bases between. The V gene's germline CDR1 is SGHTS and CDR2 YDEGEE. The CDR3 has 14 amino acids. Here the CDR3 DNA reads TGTGCCAGCAGCTTGATTCAGGGATACAATGAGCAGTTCTTC. It encodes CASSLIQGYNEQFF.

The genes are TRBV5-4 and TRBJ2-5, with D tentatively TRBD2 (5 bases). There are 14 residues in the CDR3. The germline CDR1 and CDR2 sequences are SGHNT and YYREEE (reference sequence). Trimming cost V 0 bases and J 2 bases, with 8 bases left between them. The CDR3 nucleotides read TGTGCCAGCAGCTTGGGAGGACTGCAAGAGACCCAGTACTTC. Translating it yields CASSLGGLQETQYF.

This chain links TRBV3-1 (or the pseudogene TRBV3-2) with TRBJ1-3, with no clear D. The V end was cut by 4 bases, the J end by 2 bases, with 15 bases between. Per germline, CDR1 LGHDT and CDR2 YNNKEL (reference sequence). There are 16 residues in the CDR3. CDR3 protein: CASSLSDSGAGNTIYF. DNA of the CDR3: TGTGCCAGCAGCCTGTCAGATTCGGGTGCTGGAAACACCATATATTTT.

This chain joins TRBV4-1 and TRBJ2-7; maybe TRBD2 (6 bases). Germline V gene lookup returns CDR1 MGHRA and CDR2 YSYEKL. The CDR3 totals 16 residues. Trimming removed 3 bases at V and 2 bases at J, with 17 bases between. The CDR3, as DNA: TGCGCCAGCAGCCACGGAGGGTTTGGGCAAGCCTACGAGCAGTACTTC. Translated, it gives CASSHGGFGQAYEQYF.